A selection of T cell receptor beta chains follows, all from one sample in a study of blood T cells in healthy people across ages. TCRdb re-called the 5' RACE reads with MiXCR, one entry per CDR3 protein. The sample has almost 800,000 distinct CDR3 sequences; 58% are singletons. Sequenced input: blood. The receptor source for this set is a young man in good health. Each CDR3 is given with its conserved first and last residue. The D gene is left open where the match is weak. Size values are once, few and many counts, or a class for expanded clones, and some rows have none.

TRBV7-7	TRBD2	NA	TRBJ2-5	CASSPWTSGRLGETQYF	TGTGCTAGCAGCCCCTGGACTAGCGGGAGGTTGGGGGAGACCCAGTACTTC
TRBV7-2	TRBD2	NA	TRBJ2-3	CASSAAGTSGRWYF	TGTGCCAGCAGCGCAGCCGGGACTAGCGGGAGATGGTATTTT
TRBV27	NA	few	TRBJ1-1	CASSWTENTEAFF	TGTGCCAGCAGCTGGACAGAGAACACTGAAGCTTTCTTT
TRBV7-2	NA	NA	TRBJ2-7	CASSLDRSDLIYEQYF	TGTGCCAGCAGCTTAGATCGGAGTGATTTAATCTACGAGCAGTACTTC
TRBV5-6	TRBD1	few	TRBJ1-2	CASSPTRDRGRRSYTF	TGTGCCAGCAGCCCGACCCGGGACAGGGGGCGGAGGAGCTACACCTTC
TRBV11-1	TRBD2	once	TRBJ2-5	CASSFQLAGGETQYF	TGTGCCAGCAGCTTTCAACTAGCGGGGGGAGAGACCCAGTACTTC
TRBV4-3	TRBD2	NA	TRBJ2-5	CASSQDRIGTSGPQAQYF	TGCGCCAGCAGCCAAGATAGGATCGGGACTAGCGGGCCTCAGGCCCAGTACTTC
TRBV27	TRBD2	NA	TRBJ2-7	CASRPGTRGYEQYF	TGTGCCAGCAGGCCCGGGACTAGGGGCTACGAGCAGTACTTC
TRBV5-1	NA	NA	TRBJ2-1	CASSLYGPGTSTYNEQFF	TGCGCCAGCAGCTTGTATGGCCCGGGGACATCTACCTACAATGAGCAGTTCTTC
TRBV24-1	NA	NA	TRBJ2-1	CATSDPEGNEQFF	TGTGCCACCAGTGATCCCGAGGGCAATGAGCAGTTCTTC
TRBV29-1	TRBD2	few	TRBJ2-7	CSVDGGRYYEQYF	TGCAGCGTTGACGGCGGGAGATACTACGAGCAGTACTTC
TRBV24-1	NA	NA	TRBJ2-5	CATSATEETQYF	TGTGCCACCAGTGCAACGGAAGAGACCCAGTACTTC
TRBV4-2	TRBD2	NA	TRBJ2-2	CASSQVVVAGAGELFF	TGTGCCAGCAGCCAAGTAGTGGTAGCGGGAGCCGGGGAGCTGTTTTTT
TRBV6-2/TRBV6-3	NA	NA	TRBJ1-4	CASSYRSGAEEKLFF	TGTGCCAGCAGTTACCGATCGGGGGCTGAAGAAAAACTGTTTTTT
TRBV25-1	NA	NA	TRBJ2-7	CASSEYGKQYF	TGTGCCAGCAGTGAATACGGAAAGCAGTACTTC
TRBV4-1	TRBD1	few	TRBJ1-4	CASSHTDRDEKLFF	TGCGCCAGCAGCCATACGGACAGGGATGAAAAACTGTTTTTT
TRBV7-7	NA	NA	TRBJ2-1	CASSLNVGQANNEQFF	TGTGCTAGCAGCTTAAACGTGGGCCAGGCGAACAATGAGCAGTTCTTC
TRBV20-1	NA	few	TRBJ2-3	CSAPDGSTDTQYF	TGCAGTGCTCCAGACGGCAGCACAGATACGCAGTATTTT
TRBV7-2	NA	NA	TRBJ2-3	CASSWGIAGEATDTQYF	TGTGCCAGCAGCTGGGGGATAGCTGGGGAGGCCACAGATACGCAGTATTTT
TRBV20-1	TRBD2	NA	TRBJ2-7	CSARRELTYNEQYF	TGCAGTGCTCGGCGGGAGTTGACCTACAATGAGCAGTACTTC
TRBV7-2	TRBD1	few	TRBJ1-5	CASSRQGANQPQHF	TGTGCCAGCAGCCGACAGGGGGCTAATCAGCCCCAGCATTTT
TRBV11-2	NA	NA	TRBJ2-3	CASSLLPQDTQYF	TGTGCCAGCAGCTTACTACCACAAGATACGCAGTATTTT
TRBV28	NA	NA	TRBJ2-7	CASSFMGSTYEQYF	TGTGCCAGCAGTTTTATGGGCAGCACCTACGAGCAGTACTTC
TRBV20-1	NA	NA	TRBJ2-3	CSAREGPQRDTQYF	TGCAGTGCTAGAGAAGGCCCGCAGCGGGATACGCAGTATTTT
TRBV20-1	NA	once	TRBJ1-5	CSARRRHDNQPQHF	TGCAGTGCTAGACGAAGACACGACAATCAGCCCCAGCATTTT
TRBV20-1	NA	NA	TRBJ2-3	CSAPSGITDTQYF	TGCAGTGCCCCCAGCGGAATTACAGATACGCAGTATTTT
TRBV7-2	NA	NA	TRBJ2-1	CASSSHGGNEQFF	TGTGCCAGCAGCTCCCACGGGGGCAATGAGCAGTTCTTC
TRBV25-1	NA	NA	TRBJ2-6	CASSDPTDLSGANVLTF	TGTGCCAGCAGTGATCCCACGGACCTCTCTGGGGCCAACGTCCTGACTTTC
TRBV3-1	NA	NA	TRBJ2-1	CASSQESPSRVGRSSYNEQFF	TGTGCCAGCAGCCAAGAGAGTCCTTCTAGAGTAGGGAGAAGCTCCTACAATGAGCAGTTCTTC
TRBV7-6	NA	NA	TRBJ2-3	CASSLSSGSRTDTQYF	TGTGCCAGCAGCTTATCGTCGGGCTCACGCACAGATACGCAGTATTTT
TRBV4-3	NA	NA	TRBJ2-1	CASSQDMIRAGRGNEQFF	TGCGCCAGCAGCCAAGATATGATCCGCGCGGGGCGGGGAAATGAGCAGTTCTTC
TRBV20-1	NA	NA	TRBJ2-7	CSAPPGPIYEQYF	TGCAGTGCTCCTCCGGGACCGATCTACGAGCAGTACTTC
TRBV5-1	NA	many	TRBJ2-3	CASSLGQTDTQYF	TGCGCCAGCAGCTTAGGACAGACAGATACGCAGTATTTT
TRBV11-2	TRBD1	NA	TRBJ1-1	CASSFTGGGRGAFF	TGTGCCAGCAGCTTCACAGGGGGAGGGCGGGGAGCTTTCTTT
TRBV28	NA	NA	TRBJ2-7	CASSHEGQIYEQYF	TGTGCCAGCAGCCATGAGGGGCAGATTTACGAGCAGTACTTC
TRBV5-6	NA	few	TRBJ1-2	CASSLGSGGPGGYTF	TGTGCCAGCAGCTTGGGTTCCGGAGGACCGGGCGGCTACACCTTC
TRBV11-2	NA	NA	TRBJ1-2	CASTGIDIRQAYGYTF	TGTGCCAGCACCGGCATTGACATTCGTCAGGCCTATGGCTACACCTTC
TRBV7-9	NA	NA	TRBJ1-4	CASSLDGRFVGKLFF	TGTGCCAGCAGCTTAGACGGACGCTTTGTAGGAAAACTGTTTTTT
TRBV4-3	NA	NA	TRBJ2-5	CASSQRSGQETQYF	TGCGCCAGCAGCCAGCGTTCGGGCCAAGAGACCCAGTACTTC
TRBV7-2	NA	NA	TRBJ1-2	CASSSEGSYGYTF	TGTGCCAGCAGCTCCGAGGGGAGCTATGGCTACACCTTC
TRBV2	TRBD1	NA	TRBJ2-3	CASRGDSNTDTQYF	TGTGCCAGCAGGGGGGACAGCAACACAGATACGCAGTATTTT
TRBV7-2	NA	NA	TRBJ2-3	CASSLSRGRSDTQYF	TGTGCCAGCAGCTTATCCAGGGGTAGATCAGATACGCAGTATTTT
TRBV7-2	TRBD1	NA	TRBJ1-2	CASSISTGDYGYTF	TGTGCCAGCAGCATTTCAACAGGGGACTATGGCTACACCTTC
TRBV14	NA	NA	TRBJ1-1	CASRLGGIGNEAFF	TGTGCCAGCAGACTTGGAGGTATCGGAAATGAAGCTTTCTTT
TRBV7-2	NA	few	TRBJ2-7	CASSQGVLDEQYF	TGTGCCAGCAGCCAAGGGGTTCTCGACGAGCAGTACTTC
TRBV15	NA	NA	TRBJ2-6	CATSTNAARANVLTF	TGTGCCACCAGCACAAACGCCGCGCGGGCCAACGTCCTGACTTTC
TRBV3-1	NA	once	TRBJ1-6	CASSQDDPFSYNSPLHF	TGTGCCAGCAGCCAGGACGACCCGTTCTCCTATAATTCACCCCTCCACTTT
TRBV4-3	NA	many	TRBJ2-5	CASSQETGSTQETQYF	TGCGCCAGCAGCCAAGAGACGGGGAGCACGCAAGAGACCCAGTACTTC
TRBV18	TRBD1	NA	TRBJ1-1	CASSPDRGQPEAFF	TGTGCCAGCTCACCAGACAGGGGGCAGCCTGAAGCTTTCTTT
TRBV7-8	NA	NA	TRBJ1-5	CASSLGIGNQPQHF	TGTGCCAGCAGCTTAGGGATAGGCAATCAGCCCCAGCATTTT
TRBV27	NA	NA	TRBJ2-7	CASSLSRTRSSYEQYF	TGTGCCAGCAGTTTATCGCGGACAAGGAGCTCCTACGAGCAGTACTTC
TRBV6-6	NA	NA	TRBJ2-7	CASSCVDEQYF	TGTGCCAGCAGTTGCGTCGACGAGCAGTACTTC
TRBV27	NA	NA	TRBJ1-2	CASRTNCGYTF	TGTGCCAGCCGAACTAACTGTGGCTACACCTTC
TRBV7-2	NA	once	TRBJ2-3	CACSLNQGLQYF	TGTGCCTGCAGCTTAAATCAGGGGCTGCAGTATTTT
TRBV28	TRBD2	NA	TRBJ2-4	CASSPRTRGGNIQYF	TGTGCCAGCAGTCCGAGGACCCGGGGGGGGAACATTCAGTACTTC
TRBV6-5	NA	few	TRBJ1-1	CASSYQRNTEAFF	TGTGCCAGCAGTTACCAGAGGAACACTGAAGCTTTCTTT
TRBV2	NA	few	TRBJ1-4	CASTGRGRLSEKLFF	TGTGCCAGCACCGGAAGAGGACGACTAAGTGAAAAACTGTTTTTT
TRBV20-1	TRBD1	NA	TRBJ1-5	CSAATLGQGNQPQHF	TGCAGTGCGGCCACCCTGGGACAGGGCAATCAGCCCCAGCATTTT
TRBV6-5	NA	few	TRBJ1-2	CASSYSKGSGYTF	TGTGCCAGCAGTTACTCGAAAGGGTCTGGCTACACCTTC
TRBV29-1	NA	few	TRBJ2-7	CSVDKGSGEQYF	TGCAGCGTTGACAAGGGGAGTGGCGAGCAGTACTTC